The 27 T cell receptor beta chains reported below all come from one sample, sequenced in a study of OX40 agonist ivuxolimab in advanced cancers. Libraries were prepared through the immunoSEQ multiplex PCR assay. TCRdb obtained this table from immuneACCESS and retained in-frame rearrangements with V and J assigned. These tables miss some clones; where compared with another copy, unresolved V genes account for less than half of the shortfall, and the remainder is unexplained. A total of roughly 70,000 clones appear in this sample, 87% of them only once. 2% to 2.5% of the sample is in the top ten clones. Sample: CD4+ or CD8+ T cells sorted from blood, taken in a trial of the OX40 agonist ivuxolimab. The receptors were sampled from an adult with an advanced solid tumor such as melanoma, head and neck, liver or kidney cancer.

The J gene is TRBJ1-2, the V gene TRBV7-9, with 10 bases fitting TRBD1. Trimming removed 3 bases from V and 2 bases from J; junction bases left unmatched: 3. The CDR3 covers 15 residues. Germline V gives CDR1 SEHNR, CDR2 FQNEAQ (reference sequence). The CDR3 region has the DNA TGTGCCAGCAGCTTCGGGACAGGGGTAAACTATGGCTACACCTTC. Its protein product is CASSFGTGVNYGYTF.

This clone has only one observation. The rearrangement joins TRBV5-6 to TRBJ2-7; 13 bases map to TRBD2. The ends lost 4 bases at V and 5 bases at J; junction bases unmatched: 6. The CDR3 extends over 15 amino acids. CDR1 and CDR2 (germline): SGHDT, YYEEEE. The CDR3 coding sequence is TGTGCCAGCAGCCCCCCGGGACTAGCGGGAAACGAGCAGTACTTC. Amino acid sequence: CASSPPGLAGNEQYF. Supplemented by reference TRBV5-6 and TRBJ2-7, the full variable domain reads DAGVTQSPTHLIKTRGQQVTLRCSPKSGHDTVSWYQQALGQGPQFIFQYYEEEERQRGNFPDRFSGHQFPNYSSELNVNALLLGDSALYLCASSPPGLAGNEQYFGPGTRLTVT.

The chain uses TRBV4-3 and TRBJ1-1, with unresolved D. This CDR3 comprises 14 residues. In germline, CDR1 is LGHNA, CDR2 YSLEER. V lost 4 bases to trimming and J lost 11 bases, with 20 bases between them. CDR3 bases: TGCGCCAGCAGCCCCTCCTCAGGAGCTAGTAAGGCTTTCTTT. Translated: CASSPSSGASKAFF.

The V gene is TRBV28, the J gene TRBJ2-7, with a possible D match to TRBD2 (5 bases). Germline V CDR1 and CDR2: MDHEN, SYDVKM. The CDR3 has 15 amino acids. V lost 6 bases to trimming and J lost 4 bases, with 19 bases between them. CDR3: CASSLERRAVYEQYF. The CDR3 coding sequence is TGTGCCAGCAGCCTCGAAAGGCGGGCGGTATACGAGCAGTACTTC.

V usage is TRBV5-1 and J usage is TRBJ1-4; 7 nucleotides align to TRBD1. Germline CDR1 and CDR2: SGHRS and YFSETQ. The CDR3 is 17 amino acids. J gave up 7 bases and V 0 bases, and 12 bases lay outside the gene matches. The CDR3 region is CASSLETPGQRLEKLFF. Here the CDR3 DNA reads TGCGCCAGCAGCTTGGAAACACCGGGACAGCGTCTTGAAAAACTGTTTTTT. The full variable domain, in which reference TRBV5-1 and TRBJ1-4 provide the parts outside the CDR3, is KAGVTQTPRYLIKTRGQQVTLSCSPISGHRSVSWYQQTPGQGLQFLFEYFSETQRNKGNFPGRFSGRQFSNSRSEMNVSTLELGDSALYLCASSLETPGQRLEKLFFGSGTQLSVL.

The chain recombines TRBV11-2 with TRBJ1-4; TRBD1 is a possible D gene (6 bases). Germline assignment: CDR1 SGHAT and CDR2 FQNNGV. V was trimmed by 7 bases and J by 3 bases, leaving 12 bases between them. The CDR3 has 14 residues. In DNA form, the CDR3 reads TGTGCCAGCAATTGGGGGGCCGCTAATGAAAAACTGTTTTTT. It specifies CASNWGAANEKLFF.

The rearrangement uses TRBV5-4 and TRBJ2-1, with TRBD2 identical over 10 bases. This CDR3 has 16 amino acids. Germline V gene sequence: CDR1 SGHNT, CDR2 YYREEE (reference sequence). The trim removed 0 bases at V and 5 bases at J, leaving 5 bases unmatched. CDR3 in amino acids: CASSLGASGRDNEQFF. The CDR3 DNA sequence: TGTGCCAGCAGCTTGGGAGCTAGCGGGAGAGACAATGAGCAGTTCTTC.

The CDR3 nucleotides are TGTGCCAGCAGCTTACAGTTATGGGAGGATAATTCACCCCTCCACTTT. As protein: CASSLQLWEDNSPLHF. J is TRBJ1-6 and V is TRBV7-6; D unresolved. V was clipped by 2 bases and J by 5 bases, with 13 bases between them. The CDR3 extends over 16 amino acids. Looked up from germline, CDR1 is SGHVS and CDR2 is FNYEAQ.

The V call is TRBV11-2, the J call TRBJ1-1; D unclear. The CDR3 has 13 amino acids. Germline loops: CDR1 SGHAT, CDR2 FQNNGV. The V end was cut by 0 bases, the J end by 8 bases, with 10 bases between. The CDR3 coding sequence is TGTGCCAGCAGCTTAGAGAGTGGCTCGGAAGCTTTCTTT. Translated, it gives CASSLESGSEAFF.

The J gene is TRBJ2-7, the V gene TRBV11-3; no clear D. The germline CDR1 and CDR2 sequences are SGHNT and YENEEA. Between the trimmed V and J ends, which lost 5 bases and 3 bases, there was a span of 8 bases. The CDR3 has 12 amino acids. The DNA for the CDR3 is TGTGCCAGCAGCCAGATGAACTACGAGCAGTACTTC. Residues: CASSQMNYEQYF.

This CDR3 reads CAISIATEHGELFF. The CDR3 DNA reads as TGTGCCATCAGCATAGCGACAGAGCACGGGGAGCTGTTTTTT. The V call is TRBV10-3, the J call TRBJ2-2; D assignment may be TRBD1 or TRBD2 (5 bases each). This CDR3 contains 14 residues. V was clipped by 6 bases and J by 7 bases, with 15 bases between them. The germline V gene encodes CDR1 ENHRY and CDR2 SYGVKD.

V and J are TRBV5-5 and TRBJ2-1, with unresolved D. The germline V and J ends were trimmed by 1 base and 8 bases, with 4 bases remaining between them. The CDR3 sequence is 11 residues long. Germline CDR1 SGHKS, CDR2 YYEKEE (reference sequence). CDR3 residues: CASSLIYEQFF. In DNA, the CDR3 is TGTGCCAGCAGCTTGATATATGAGCAGTTCTTC.

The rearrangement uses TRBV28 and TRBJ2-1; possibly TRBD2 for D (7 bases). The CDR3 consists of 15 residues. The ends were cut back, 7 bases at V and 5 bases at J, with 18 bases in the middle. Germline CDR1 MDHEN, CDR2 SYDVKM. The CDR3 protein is CASTNPWGGDNEQFF. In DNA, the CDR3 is TGTGCCAGCACTAACCCCTGGGGGGGCGACAATGAGCAGTTCTTC.

This CDR3 is CASSADRNYGYTF. For the CDR3, the DNA is TGTGCCAGCTCAGCCGACAGGAACTATGGCTACACCTTC. The J gene is TRBJ1-2, the V gene TRBV18, with a possible D match to TRBD1 (6 bases). V lost 5 bases and J lost 2, with 9 bases in between. Germline V gene data show CDR1 as KGHSH and CDR2 as LQKENI. This CDR3 has 13 residues.

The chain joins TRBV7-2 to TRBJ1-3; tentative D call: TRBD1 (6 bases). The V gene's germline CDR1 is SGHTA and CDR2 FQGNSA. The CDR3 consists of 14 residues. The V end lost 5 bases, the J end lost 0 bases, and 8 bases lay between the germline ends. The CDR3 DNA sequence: TGTGCCAGCAGCGGACAGAGCTCTGGAAACACCATATATTTT. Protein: CASSGQSSGNTIYF.

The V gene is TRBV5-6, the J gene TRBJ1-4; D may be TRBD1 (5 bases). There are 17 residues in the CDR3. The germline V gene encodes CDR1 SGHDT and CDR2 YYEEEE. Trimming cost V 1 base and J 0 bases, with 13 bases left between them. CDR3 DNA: TGTGCCAGCAGCTTGTGGCCAGGGCTGACAACTAATGAAAAACTGTTTTTT. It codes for CASSLWPGLTTNEKLFF.

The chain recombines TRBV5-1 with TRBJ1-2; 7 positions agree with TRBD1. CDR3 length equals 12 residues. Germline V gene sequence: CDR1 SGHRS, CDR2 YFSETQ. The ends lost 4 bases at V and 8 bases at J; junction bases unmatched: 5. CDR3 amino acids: CASSMTGTGYTF. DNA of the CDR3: TGCGCCAGCAGCATGACAGGGACCGGCTACACCTTC.

The CDR3 is CAWSEPGGAQHF. CDR3 coding DNA: TGTGCCTGGAGTGAGCCGGGTGGAGCCCAGCATTTT. This chain uses TRBV30 with TRBJ1-5; D gene unclear. Between the trimmed V and J ends, which lost 1 base and 11 bases, there was a span of 12 bases. Germline CDR1 GTSNPN, CDR2 SVGIG (reference sequence). The length of the CDR3 is 12 residues.

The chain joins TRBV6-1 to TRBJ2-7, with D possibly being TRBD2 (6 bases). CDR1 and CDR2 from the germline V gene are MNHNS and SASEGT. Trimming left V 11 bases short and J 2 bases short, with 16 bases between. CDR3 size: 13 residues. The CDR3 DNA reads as TGTGCCGGCGGGGCAGTCGTTGCCTACGAGCAGTACTTC. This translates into CAGGAVVAYEQYF.

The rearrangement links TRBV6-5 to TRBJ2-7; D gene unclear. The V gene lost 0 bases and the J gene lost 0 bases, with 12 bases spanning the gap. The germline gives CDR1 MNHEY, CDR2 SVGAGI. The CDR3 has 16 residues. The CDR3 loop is CASSYSKKVNSYEQYF. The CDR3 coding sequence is TGTGCCAGCAGTTACTCGAAAAAAGTAAACTCCTACGAGCAGTACTTC.

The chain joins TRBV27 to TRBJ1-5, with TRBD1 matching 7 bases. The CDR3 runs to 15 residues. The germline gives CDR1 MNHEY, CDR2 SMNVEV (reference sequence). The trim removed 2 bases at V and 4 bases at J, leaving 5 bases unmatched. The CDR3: CASSLNRGLNQPQHF. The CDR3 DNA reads TGTGCCAGCAGTTTAAACAGGGGACTAAATCAGCCCCAGCATTTT.

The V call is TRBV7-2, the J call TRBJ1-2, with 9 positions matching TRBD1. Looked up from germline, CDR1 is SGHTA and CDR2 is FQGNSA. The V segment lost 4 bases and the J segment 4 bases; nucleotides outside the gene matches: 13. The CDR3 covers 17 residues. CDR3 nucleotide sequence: TGTGCCAGCAGCTCATACCTTCCGACAGGGGGGGGCTATGGCTACACCTTC. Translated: CASSSYLPTGGGYGYTF. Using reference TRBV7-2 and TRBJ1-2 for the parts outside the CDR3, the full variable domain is GAGVSQSPSNKVTEKGKDVELRCDPISGHTALYWYRQSLGQGLEFLIYFQGNSAPDKSGLPSDRFSAERTGGSVSTLTIQRTQQEDSAVYLCASSSYLPTGGGYGYTFGSGTRLTVV.

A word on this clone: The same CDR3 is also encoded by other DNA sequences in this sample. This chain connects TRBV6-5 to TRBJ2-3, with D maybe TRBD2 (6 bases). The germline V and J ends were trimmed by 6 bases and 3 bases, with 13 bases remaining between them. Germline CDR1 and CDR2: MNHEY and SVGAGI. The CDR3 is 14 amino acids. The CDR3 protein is CASSRLGGTDTQYF. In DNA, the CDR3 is TGTGCCAGCAGCCGACTAGGCGGTACAGATACGCAGTATTTT.

The CDR3 coding sequence is TGTGCCAGCAGTTACGACGGGGGGGGCTATGGCTACACCTTC. Its translation: CASSYDGGGYGYTF. The chain employs TRBV6-5 and TRBJ1-2; a possible D gene is TRBD1 (5 bases). V lost 2 bases to trimming and J lost 4 bases, with 11 bases between them. Germline CDR1 reads MNHEY; CDR2 reads SVGAGI. The CDR3 length is 14 residues.

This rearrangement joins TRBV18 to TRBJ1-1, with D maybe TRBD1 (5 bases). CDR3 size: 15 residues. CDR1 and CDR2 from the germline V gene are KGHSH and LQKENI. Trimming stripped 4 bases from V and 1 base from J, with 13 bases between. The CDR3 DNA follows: TGTGCCAGCTCACTGACCCCCGACAGGAACACTGAAGCTTTCTTT. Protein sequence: CASSLTPDRNTEAFF.

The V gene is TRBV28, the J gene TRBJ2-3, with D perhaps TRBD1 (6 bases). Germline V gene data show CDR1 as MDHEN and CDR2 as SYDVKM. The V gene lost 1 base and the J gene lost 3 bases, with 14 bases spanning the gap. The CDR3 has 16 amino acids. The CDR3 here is CASSLSGAVNTDTQYF. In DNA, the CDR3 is TGTGCCAGCAGTTTATCAGGGGCGGTCAATACAGATACGCAGTATTTT.

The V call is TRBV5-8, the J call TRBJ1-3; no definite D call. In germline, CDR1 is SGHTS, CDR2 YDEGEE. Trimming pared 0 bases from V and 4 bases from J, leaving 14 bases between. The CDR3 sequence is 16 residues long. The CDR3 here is CASSLEVFTSGNTIYF. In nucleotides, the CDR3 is TGTGCCAGCAGCTTGGAAGTCTTTACCTCCGGAAACACCATATATTTT.